These T cell receptor beta chains were read from a single sample in a study of cytomegalovirus exposure and HLA in healthy donors. Here immunoSEQ multiplex PCR was the method, and the copy in TCRdb shows in-frame clones only, minus some. Of some 150,000 clones listed, about 83% are singletons. Sequencing input: PBMCs. Every receptor here comes from a young woman in good health and CMV-seronegative. Both conserved end residues are part of each CDR3. The order of the fields is CDR3 protein, CDR3 DNA, D gene, clone size, J gene, V gene. A D gene is named only where the DNA matches it firmly. A clone size is listed for some rows: how often the clone was seen (once, few, many), or a class if it is expanded.

CASSLLQGQGIYEQYF TGTGCCAGCAGCTTGCTGCAGGGACAGGGCATCTACGAGCAGTACTTC TRBD1 NA TRBJ2-7 TRBV7-6
CASSYGTGSYQPQHF TGCGCTAGCAGTTACGGGACAGGGTCTTATCAGCCCCAGCATTTT TRBD1 NA TRBJ1-5 TRBV5-1
CASSDGVGNEQFF TGTGCCAGCAGCGACGGGGTGGGGAATGAGCAGTTCTTC NA NA TRBJ2-1 TRBV7-9
CASRPSGASTDTQYF TGTGCCAGCAGACCGAGCGGGGCGAGCACAGATACGCAGTATTTT TRBD2 NA TRBJ2-3 TRBV7-6
CASSGPWEGSYNEQFF TGTGCCAGCAGTGGCCCCTGGGAGGGCTCCTACAATGAGCAGTTCTTC TRBD2 NA TRBJ2-1 TRBV2
CASSLTPSLYGYTF TGTGCCAGCAGTTTAACTCCCTCTCTCTATGGCTACACCTTC NA NA TRBJ1-2 TRBV27
CASSFEAGANSPLHF TGTGCCAGCAGCTTTGAAGCAGGCGCTAATTCACCCCTCCACTTT NA NA TRBJ1-6 TRBV5-6
CASRARGSEEKLFF TGTGCCAGCAGGGCCAGGGGCAGCGAGGAAAAACTGTTTTTT NA NA TRBJ1-4 TRBV5-6
CASSPAAGGSYEQYF TGCGCCAGCAGCCCAGCAGCAGGGGGCTCCTACGAGCAGTACTTC TRBD1 NA TRBJ2-7 TRBV4-1
CASSLAGGAGTTLHF TGTGCCAGCAGCTTGGCAGGGGGCGCGGGGACCACCCTCCACTTT TRBD1 NA TRBJ1-6 TRBV5-6
CASQEGNQPQHF TGTGCCAGCCAGGAGGGCAATCAGCCCCAGCATTTT NA NA TRBJ1-5 TRBV2
CASSLSTSGRTDTQYF TGTGCCAGCAGCTTATCGACTAGCGGCCGCACAGATACGCAGTATTTT TRBD2 NA TRBJ2-3 TRBV7-9
CASSETSVSGELFF TGTGCCAGCAGTGAGACTAGCGTCTCCGGGGAGCTGTTTTTT TRBD2 few TRBJ2-2 TRBV2
CASSFSGGAYEQYF TGTGCCAGCAGCTTTAGCGGGGGGGCCTACGAGCAGTACTTC TRBD2 NA TRBJ2-7 TRBV7-2
CASSGDQGVGEKLFF TGTGCCAGCAGTGGTGATCAGGGGGTTGGGGAAAAACTGTTTTTT TRBD1 NA TRBJ1-4 TRBV25-1
CASCRSRDISPLHF TGTGCCAGCTGCCGTTCCCGGGACATTTCACCCCTCCACTTT NA NA TRBJ1-6 TRBV6-1
CASSQVDRTGSTGELFF TGCGCCAGCAGCCAAGTTGATCGGACAGGGTCGACCGGGGAGCTGTTTTTT TRBD1 NA TRBJ2-2 TRBV4-1
CAWSVPGRVGSYEQYF TGTGCCTGGAGTGTACCGGGCAGGGTCGGCTCCTACGAGCAGTACTTC NA NA TRBJ2-7 TRBV30
CASGSPLHF TGTGCCTCGGGTTCACCCCTCCACTTT NA NA TRBJ1-6 TRBV6-1
CASSYSTRRPYEQYF TGTGCCAGCAGTTACTCGACCAGGCGACCCTACGAGCAGTACTTC NA once TRBJ2-7 TRBV6-7
CASSGSSGNTIYF TGTGCCAGCAGCGGGAGCTCTGGAAACACCATATATTTT NA NA TRBJ1-3 TRBV2
CSVVGVERGTEAFF TGCAGCGTTGTAGGCGTTGAAAGGGGAACTGAAGCTTTCTTT NA NA TRBJ1-1 TRBV29-1
CASKRGGGDNEQFF TGTGCCAGCAAACGCGGGGGTGGGGACAATGAGCAGTTCTTC TRBD2 NA TRBJ2-1 TRBV11-3
CASSEGQGTEAFF TGTGCCAGCAGCGAGGGACAGGGCACTGAAGCTTTCTTT TRBD1 once TRBJ1-1 TRBV9
CASSQVGDSTGELFF TGCGCCAGCAGCCAAGTTGGCGACTCCACCGGGGAGCTGTTTTTT NA NA TRBJ2-2 TRBV4-1
CASSEEHPPGTGSYEQYF TGTGCCAGCAGTGAAGAACACCCTCCCGGGACAGGTTCCTACGAGCAGTACTTC TRBD1 NA TRBJ2-7 TRBV6-1
CASRRDTNTGELFF TGCGCCAGCAGAAGGGACACGAACACCGGGGAGCTGTTTTTT NA NA TRBJ2-2 TRBV4-3
CASSPPRGPGVTLNTEAFF TGTGCCAGCTCACCACCAAGAGGGCCAGGGGTCACCTTGAACACTGAAGCTTTCTTT NA once TRBJ1-1 TRBV18
CASSTGQGAYEQYF TGTGCCAGCAGCACCGGACAGGGGGCCTACGAGCAGTACTTC TRBD1 NA TRBJ2-7 TRBV5-5
CASSSSSLNTEAFF TGCGCCAGCAGCTCCTCCTCCCTGAACACTGAAGCTTTCTTT NA NA TRBJ1-1 TRBV5-1
CASSLARPYGYTF TGTGCCAGCAGCTTAGCGAGGCCTTATGGCTACACCTTC NA few TRBJ1-2 TRBV7-9
CASSSSYEQYF TGTGCCAGCAGTTCATCCTACGAGCAGTACTTC NA NA TRBJ2-7 TRBV27
CASSQRGRNIQYF TGTGCCAGCAGCCAGAGGGGGAGAAACATTCAGTACTTC NA NA TRBJ2-4 TRBV4-2
CASSLGNRASISGNTIYF TGCGCCAGCAGCCTTGGGAACAGGGCCTCCATCTCTGGAAACACCATATATTTT NA NA TRBJ1-3 TRBV5-1
CASSPIGDEQYF TGCGCCAGCAGCCCGATAGGGGACGAGCAGTACTTC NA NA TRBJ2-7 TRBV5-1
CASSPGTGDYEQYF TGTGCCAGCTCACCGGGGACAGGGGACTACGAGCAGTACTTC TRBD1 NA TRBJ2-7 TRBV18
CASSQVNEAFF TGCGCCAGCAGCCAAGTAAATGAAGCTTTCTTT NA NA TRBJ1-1 TRBV4-1
CASSQVAGGAGEQFF TGCGCCAGCAGCCAAGTCGCGGGGGGGGCGGGAGAGCAGTTCTTC TRBD2 NA TRBJ2-1 TRBV4-1
CASSYSSTLSGNTIYF TGTGCCAGCAGTTACTCGAGTACCCTCTCTGGAAACACCATATATTTT NA NA TRBJ1-3 TRBV6-5
CASSVTAYQETQYF TGTGCCAGCAGCGTTACTGCGTACCAAGAGACCCAGTACTTC NA NA TRBJ2-5 TRBV7-9
CASSSQRGSSEQFF TGTGCCAGCAGTTCCCAGAGGGGGTCGTCTGAGCAGTTCTTC NA once TRBJ2-1 TRBV7-8
CASSKGQGDYGYTF TGTGCCAGCAGCAAGGGACAGGGTGACTATGGCTACACCTTC TRBD1 once TRBJ1-2 TRBV5-4
CASSYKGWGGGYTF TGTGCCAGCAGTTACAAGGGCTGGGGAGGCGGCTACACCTTC NA once TRBJ1-2 TRBV6-5
CASRPQGYGNSPLHF TGTGCCAGCAGACCTCAGGGGTATGGGAATTCACCCCTCCACTTT NA NA TRBJ1-6 TRBV27
CASSLLQGNSGETQYF TGCGCCAGCAGCTTGTTACAGGGTAATTCGGGGGAGACCCAGTACTTC NA once TRBJ2-5 TRBV5-1
CAWSGTGGYEQYF TGTGCCTGGAGTGGGACAGGGGGCTACGAGCAGTACTTC TRBD1 NA TRBJ2-7 TRBV30
CASSVRGTGDNEKLFF TGTGCCAGCAGCGTGAGAGGGACAGGTGATAATGAAAAACTGTTTTTT TRBD1 NA TRBJ1-4 TRBV7-9
CASSGQAYSYEQYF TGTGCCAGCAGTGGACAGGCCTACTCCTACGAGCAGTACTTC TRBD1 NA TRBJ2-7 TRBV11-2
CASRNGDFSYEQYF TGTGCCAGCAGAAACGGGGATTTCTCCTACGAGCAGTACTTC NA once TRBJ2-7 TRBV7-9
CASSLSQQTDTQYF TGCGCCAGCAGCTTGTCCCAACAGACAGATACGCAGTATTTT NA many TRBJ2-3 TRBV5-1
CASWTSGGYEQYF TGTGCCAGTTGGACTAGCGGGGGGTACGAGCAGTACTTC TRBD2 NA TRBJ2-7 TRBV27
CATNEQGKNTEAFF TGTGCCACCAACGAACAGGGTAAGAACACTGAAGCTTTCTTT NA NA TRBJ1-1 TRBV27
CASRDTGVYYNEQFF TGTGCCAGCAGGGACACAGGGGTTTACTACAATGAGCAGTTCTTC TRBD1 once TRBJ2-1 TRBV27
CASSIGDTDYGYTF TGTGCCAGTAGTATAGGAGACACCGACTATGGCTACACCTTC NA NA TRBJ1-2 TRBV19
CASSFQGTYGYTF TGTGCCAGCAGCTTCCAGGGAACCTATGGCTACACCTTC NA NA TRBJ1-2 TRBV7-9